The sequence of this TCR beta chain was determined in a study of cytomegalovirus exposure and HLA in healthy donors. Study-level findings and limits: Sequencing likely caused a cluster of highly shared sequence variants.

Primers: 60 Vbeta forward and 13 Jbeta reverse. Profiled with immunoSEQ multiplex PCR; TCRdb holds only in-frame clones, not every one. The repertoire holds 140,000 to 150,000 clones, with approximately 65% as singletons. To note about this clone: The antigen remains unidentified.

Germline V gene lookup returns CDR1 MNHNS and CDR2 SASEGT. The germline V and J ends were trimmed by 6 bases and 4 bases, with 15 bases remaining between them. The CDR3 is made up of 14 amino acids. This chain connects TRBV6-1 to TRBJ1-1; D gene unclear. This clonotype was sampled from a woman between 55 and 75 years old in good health and CMV-seronegative. Input material: PBMCs. In DNA, the CDR3 is TGTGCCAGCAGAACCCGGACGGGGAGCACTGAAGCTTTCTTT. Protein: CASRTRTGSTEAFF.